The text below deals with one T cell receptor (beta chain). This clone's antigen is unknown. Base qualities are not at hand, and no much larger clone is one base apart. In the paper's terms, the time point label means: cycle 1 day 1 (C1D1), immediately before nivolumab initiation. Every trial patient had relapsed following autologous stem cell transplantation, and prior brentuximab vedotin exposure was what differed among cohorts A, B and C. The trial cohort included 45 to 65 patients with relapsed/refractory classical Hodgkin lymphoma, and each patient had a best overall response of complete response, partial response or progressive disease. Single-agent nivolumab was administered to trial patients in the multi-cohort phase II CheckMate 205 trial. An independent review committee assessed best overall response using the 2007 International Working Group response criteria. Trial PBMCs were obtained immediately prior to nivolumab initiation (C1D1) and on therapy at cycle 2 day 1 and cycle 4 day 1. After peripheral blood was drawn into 8 mL Vacutainer Cell Preparation Tubes, PBMCs were isolated by centrifugation and then cryopreserved.

This specimen belongs to a study of PD-1 blockade in classical Hodgkin lymphoma (dated by TCRdb to the early 2020s). In terms of the full investigation: Nivolumab dosing was 3 mg/kg intravenously every 2 weeks, continuing until either disease progression or unacceptable toxicity. The study used TCR beta sequencing and CyTOF to define a peripheral blood immune signature of response to PD-1 blockade in classical Hodgkin lymphoma. What the authors observed across the whole study: Only a single clinical trial cohort was studied, and what caused the repertoire differences, possibly disease activity or prior therapy, remained undefined. Trial patients achieving complete response had baseline diversity similar to newly diagnosed patients, whereas partial responders and progressors had significantly lower diversity. Lower diversity was seen in patients whose nivolumab began less than 1 year after ASCT, and these patients were left out of later analyses so that immune reconstitution would not confound the results. By C4D1, a significant rise was seen in CD4+ TCR diversity but not in CD8+ TCR diversity (p=0.0027 vs p=0.16), and the rise was most apparent among complete responders (p=0.02). Baseline TCR diversity was reported to be lower in newly diagnosed patients than in healthy donors, and even lower in relapsed/refractory patients.

The Qiagen DNeasy kit was used to extract genomic DNA from unsorted PBMCs and from the negatively selected CD4+ and CD8+ fractions. Amplification of TCR beta CDR3 regions was done by immunoSEQ multiplex PCR with primers that anneal to V and J segments. A synthetic immune receptor repertoire was used to minimize amplification bias, and any residual bias was removed computationally once sequencing was done. The study's processing was this. Repertoire diversity was quantified as the Shannon entropy index using custom Python scripts. Unsorted, CD4+ and CD8+ repertoires were analyzed separately, except in combined analyses where CD4+ and CD8+ sequences were merged in silico. Clonal expansion was defined as a frequency increase of at least 2-fold after treatment compared with C1D1, and clones undetected at baseline were assigned a pseudocount of 0.5. Clones with 0 or 1 copy at C1D1 were defined as singleton clones, while clones with 2 or more copies were defined as non-singleton clones. Clones expanded in unsorted samples were assigned a CD4+, CD8+ or unknown annotation through matching of protein sequences in sorted samples from the same patient. Wilcoxon tests were applied to paired samples to test diversity changes from C1D1 to C4D1. TCRdb retrieved this table from immuneACCESS and kept in-frame rearrangements only. Not all clones are present; in checked studies, unresolved V genes account for under half, and no reason is known for the remainder. The V and J calls and clone size come from that table; D and trimming were worked out from the DNA. The sample table records tens of thousands of clones; over 55% of these occur just once. Less than 4% of the sample goes to the ten largest clones.

Inclusive of the bounding cysteine and phenylalanine, the CDR3 is 12 residues long. The entry retains the CDR3 DNA only, 36 bases that are in frame from base 1. According to the germline V gene, CDR1 reads KGHSH and CDR2 reads LQKENI. The V and J ends are trimmed by 3 bases and 5 bases, leaving 7 bases between them. The sequences come from peripheral blood mononuclear cells (PBMCs), collected at baseline. The TCR originated in a human donor with classical Hodgkin lymphoma. Recombination linked TRBV18 to TRBJ1-1, with the D gene too uncertain to name. The CDR3 protein: CASSPSRTEAFF. The DNA is as follows: TGTGCCAGCTCACCGTCGAGGACTGAAGCTTTCTTT. When the CDR3 is completed using the reference TRBV18 and TRBJ1-1 genes on either side, the full variable domain is NAGVMQNPRHLVRRRGQEARLRCSPMKGHSHVYWYRQLPEEGLKFMVYLQKENIIDESGMPKERFSAEFPKEGPSILRIQQVVRGDSAAYFCASSPSRTEAFFGQGTRLTVV.